These 8 T cell receptor beta chains came from one sample sequenced in a study of blood T cell repertoires in COVID-19. Profiled with immunoSEQ multiplex PCR; TCRdb holds only in-frame clones, not every one. In the table there are about 170,000 clones, 83% of which are singletons. Specimen: peripheral blood. These receptors originate from a woman over 75 with acute or convalescent COVID-19.

V gene TRBV12-5 combines with J gene TRBJ2-1; the match to TRBD1 covers 8 bases. This CDR3 is 16 amino acids long. The germline CDR1 and CDR2 sequences are LGHNT and FRNRAP. With V trimmed by 8 bases and J by 0 bases, 9 bases remained unmatched. This CDR3 is CASSDRVGGSYNEQFF. CDR3 coding DNA: TGTGCTAGTTCGGACAGGGTAGGAGGCTCCTACAATGAGCAGTTCTTC.

The V gene is TRBV5-1, the J gene TRBJ1-1, with D perhaps TRBD1 (6 bases). The CDR3 covers 12 residues. V was pared by 6 bases and J by 2 bases, with 8 bases between. The germline CDR1 and CDR2 sequences are SGHRS and YFSETQ. CDR3 sequence reads: CASTGENTEAFF. The CDR3 DNA reads as TGCGCCAGCACAGGGGAAAACACTGAAGCTTTCTTT.

The chain combines TRBV5-6 with TRBJ2-7; 8 bases are shared with TRBD1. The junction had 6 bases not matched to a gene; V was cut back by 2 bases and J by 2 bases. The CDR3 sequence is 15 residues long. Germline lookup yields CDR1 SGHDT and CDR2 YYEEEE. CDR3 region: CASSFPDRVAYEQYF. The CDR3 region has the DNA TGTGCCAGCAGCTTCCCGGACAGGGTTGCCTACGAGCAGTACTTC.

The chain is built from TRBV6-5 and TRBJ2-1; D uncertain. This CDR3 contains 11 residues. V lost 7 bases, J lost 10 bases, and 11 bases lay in between. The germline V gene encodes CDR1 MNHEY and CDR2 SVGAGI. The CDR3 bases are TGTGCCAGCAACAACCCCGGGGAGCAGTTCTTC. Amino acid sequence: CASNNPGEQFF.

The CDR3 nucleotides read TGTGCCAGTAGTATTCGGACAGCAAACATTCAGTACTTC. Translation: CASSIRTANIQYF. J is TRBJ2-4 and V is TRBV19; D might be TRBD1 (6 bases). CDR1 and CDR2 (germline): LNHDA, SQIVND (reference sequence). The CDR3 spans 13 residues. Trimming took 3 bases from V and 6 from J, leaving 9 bases between them.

This clone occurred once. Other DNA sequences of this sample code for an identical CDR3. The CDR3 here is CATSRDRGPYEQYF. The CDR3 DNA reads as TGTGCCACCAGCAGGGACAGGGGACCTTACGAGCAGTACTTC. The J gene is TRBJ2-7, the V gene TRBV15, with 9 bases fitting TRBD1. From germline, CDR1 is LNHNV and CDR2 YYDKDF (reference sequence). This CDR3 has 14 amino acids. V lost 3 bases and J lost 4; bases outside the gene matches: 4.

The V and J genes are TRBV4-1 and TRBJ1-4, with TRBD1 identical over 7 bases. The germline CDR1 and CDR2 sequences are MGHRA and YSYEKL. The trim removed 1 base at V and 3 bases at J, leaving 20 bases unmatched. This CDR3 has 21 amino acids. This chain's CDR3 is CASSQVPPSNRGRSANEKLFF. DNA for the CDR3: TGCGCCAGCAGCCAAGTTCCCCCCTCGAACAGGGGTAGGTCGGCTAATGAAAAACTGTTTTTT.

This clone has a handful of counts. The chain employs TRBV5-6 and TRBJ1-3; D is undetermined. The CDR3 runs 12 residues. Trimming removed 0 bases at V and 6 bases at J, with 4 bases between. CDR1 is SGHDT, CDR2 YYEEEE, per germline. CDR3 in DNA: TGTGCCAGCAGCTTGGCAGAAAACACCATATATTTT. It encodes CASSLAENTIYF. Complete variable domain (other parts from reference TRBV5-6 and TRBJ1-3): DAGVTQSPTHLIKTRGQQVTLRCSPKSGHDTVSWYQQALGQGPQFIFQYYEEEERQRGNFPDRFSGHQFPNYSSELNVNALLLGDSALYLCASSLAENTIYFGEGSWLTVV.